The entry below describes one T cell receptor beta chain. Its antigen is still unknown. The PCR used 60 Vbeta and 13 Jbeta primers. Here immunoSEQ multiplex PCR was the method, and the copy in TCRdb shows in-frame clones only, minus some. The table shows tens of thousands of clones, with 68% occurring only once. Germline V gene lookup returns CDR1 LNHDA and CDR2 SQIVND (reference sequence). CDR3 length: 14 residues. V was pared by 3 bases and J by 7 bases, with 13 bases between. This specimen belongs to a study of cytomegalovirus exposure and HLA in healthy donors. Study results and caveats: Relative to the approximately 680-donor mean, N-insertions were reportedly fewer in an Asian-associated ancestry cluster in a later analysis. HLA restriction was apparent for most CMV-associated TCR beta chains in a later analysis.

The rearrangement joins TRBV19 to TRBJ1-5; TRBD1 might be the D (5 bases). The specimen sequenced was PBMCs. The TCR sequence derives from a woman aged 25 to 45 in good health and CMV-seronegative. The CDR3 region has the DNA TGTGCCAGTAGTATTCAAACAGGTGGGCAGCCCCAGCATTTT. Residues: CASSIQTGGQPQHF.